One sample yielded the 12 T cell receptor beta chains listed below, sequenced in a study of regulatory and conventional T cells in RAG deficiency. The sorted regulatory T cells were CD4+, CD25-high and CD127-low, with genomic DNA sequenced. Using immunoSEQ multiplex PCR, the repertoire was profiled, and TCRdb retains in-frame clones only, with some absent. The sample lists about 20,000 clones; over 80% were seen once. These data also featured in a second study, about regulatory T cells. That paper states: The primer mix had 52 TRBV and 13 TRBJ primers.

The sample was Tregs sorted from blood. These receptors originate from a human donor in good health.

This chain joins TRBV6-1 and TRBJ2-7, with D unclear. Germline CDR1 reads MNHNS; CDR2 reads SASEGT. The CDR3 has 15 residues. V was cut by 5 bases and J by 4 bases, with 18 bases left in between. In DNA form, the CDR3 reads TGTGCCAGCAGTACCCTGCTGGCGCGTGGGTACGAGCAGTACTTC. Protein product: CASSTLLARGYEQYF.

CDR3 bases: TGTGCCAGCAGCTCGGAGGGGATAGGTACCTACGAGCAGTACTTC. This translates into CASSSEGIGTYEQYF. The J gene is TRBJ2-7, the V gene TRBV7-6, with D perhaps matching TRBD2 (6 bases). CDR1 and CDR2 from the germline V gene are SGHVS and FNYEAQ. The CDR3 length is 15 residues. The ends were cut back, 4 bases at V and 2 bases at J, with 15 bases in the middle.

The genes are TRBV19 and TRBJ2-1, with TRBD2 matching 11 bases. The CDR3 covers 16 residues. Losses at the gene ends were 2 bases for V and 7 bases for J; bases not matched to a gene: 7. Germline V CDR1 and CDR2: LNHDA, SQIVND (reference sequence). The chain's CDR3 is CASSITLAGGGNEQFF. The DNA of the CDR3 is TGTGCCAGTAGTATAACCCTAGCGGGGGGAGGGAATGAGCAGTTCTTC. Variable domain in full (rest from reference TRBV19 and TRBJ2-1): DGGITQSPKYLFRKEGQNVTLSCEQNLNHDAMYWYRQDPGQGLRLIYYSQIVNDFQKGDIAEGYSVSREKKESFPLTVTSAQKNPTAFYLCASSITLAGGGNEQFFGPGTRLTVL.

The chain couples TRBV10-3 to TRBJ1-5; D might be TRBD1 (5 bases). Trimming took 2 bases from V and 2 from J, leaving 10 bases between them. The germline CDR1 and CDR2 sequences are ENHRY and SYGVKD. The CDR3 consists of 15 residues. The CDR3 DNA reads TGTGCCATCAGTGAGAGTGGGGCGGGCAATCAGCCCCAGCATTTT. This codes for CAISESGAGNQPQHF.

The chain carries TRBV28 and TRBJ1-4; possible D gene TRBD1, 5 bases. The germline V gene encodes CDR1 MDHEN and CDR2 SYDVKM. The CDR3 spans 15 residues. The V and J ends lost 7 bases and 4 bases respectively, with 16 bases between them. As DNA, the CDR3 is TGTGCCAGCACTAAAACCGGGACGGGTAATGAAAAACTGTTTTTT. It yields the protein CASTKTGTGNEKLFF.

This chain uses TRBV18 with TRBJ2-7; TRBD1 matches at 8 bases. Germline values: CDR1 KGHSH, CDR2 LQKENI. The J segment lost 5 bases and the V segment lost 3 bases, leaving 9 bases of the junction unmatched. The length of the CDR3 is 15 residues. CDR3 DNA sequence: TGTGCCAGCTCACCGATAGGACAGGGTCAGGACGAGCAGTACTTC. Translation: CASSPIGQGQDEQYF. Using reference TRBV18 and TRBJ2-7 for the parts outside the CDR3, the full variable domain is NAGVMQNPRHLVRRRGQEARLRCSPMKGHSHVYWYRQLPEEGLKFMVYLQKENIIDESGMPKERFSAEFPKEGPSILRIQQVVRGDSAAYFCASSPIGQGQDEQYFGPGTRLTVT.

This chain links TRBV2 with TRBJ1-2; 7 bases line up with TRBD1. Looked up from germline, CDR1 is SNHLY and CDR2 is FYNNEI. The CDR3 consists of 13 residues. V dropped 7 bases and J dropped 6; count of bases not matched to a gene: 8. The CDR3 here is CASNLGGMNGYTF. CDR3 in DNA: TGTGCCAGCAACCTAGGGGGCATGAATGGCTACACCTTC.

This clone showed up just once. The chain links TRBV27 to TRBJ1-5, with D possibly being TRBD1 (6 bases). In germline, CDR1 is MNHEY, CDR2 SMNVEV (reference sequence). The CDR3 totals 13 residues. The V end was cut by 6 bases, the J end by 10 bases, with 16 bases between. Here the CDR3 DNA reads TGTGCCAGCAGGCTGGACAGTCGTTATCCCCAGCATTTT. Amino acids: CASRLDSRYPQHF.

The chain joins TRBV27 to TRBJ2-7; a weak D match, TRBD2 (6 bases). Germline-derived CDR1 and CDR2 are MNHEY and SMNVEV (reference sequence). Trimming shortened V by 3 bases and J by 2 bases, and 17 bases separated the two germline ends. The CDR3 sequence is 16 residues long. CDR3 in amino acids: CASSFRRTGTPYEQYF. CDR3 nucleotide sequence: TGTGCCAGCAGTTTTCGGAGGACGGGGACTCCCTACGAGCAGTACTTC.

As DNA, the CDR3 is TGTGCCAGCAGCTTAACAGCTATTGTCACAGATACGCAGTATTTT. Encoded protein: CASSLTAIVTDTQYF. V usage is TRBV7-8 and J usage is TRBJ2-3; D is ambiguous. This CDR3 has 15 residues. Germline V gene sequence: CDR1 SGHVS, CDR2 FQNEAQ. The V gene lost 2 bases and the J gene lost 2 bases, with 11 bases spanning the gap.

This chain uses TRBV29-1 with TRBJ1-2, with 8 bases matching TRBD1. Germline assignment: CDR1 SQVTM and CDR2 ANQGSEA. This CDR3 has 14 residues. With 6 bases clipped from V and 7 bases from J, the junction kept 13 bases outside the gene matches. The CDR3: CSVGQGAAFGGYTF. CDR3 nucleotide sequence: TGCAGCGTGGGCCAGGGGGCGGCTTTTGGTGGCTACACCTTC. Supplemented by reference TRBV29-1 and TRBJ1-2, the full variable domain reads SAVISQKPSRDICQRGTSLTIQCQVDSQVTMMFWYRQQPGQSLTLIATANQGSEATYESGFVIDKFPISRPNLTFSTLTVSNMSPEDSSIYLCSVGQGAAFGGYTFGSGTRLTVV.

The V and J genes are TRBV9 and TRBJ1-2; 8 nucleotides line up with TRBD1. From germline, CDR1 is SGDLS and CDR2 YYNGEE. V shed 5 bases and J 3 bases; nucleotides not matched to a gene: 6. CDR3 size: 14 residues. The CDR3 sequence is CASSRSTGDYGYTF. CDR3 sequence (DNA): TGTGCCAGCAGTCGCTCGACAGGGGACTATGGCTACACCTTC. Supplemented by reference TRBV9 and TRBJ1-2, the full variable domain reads DSGVTQTPKHLITATGQRVTLRCSPRSGDLSVYWYQQSLDQGLQFLIQYYNGEERAKGNILERFSAQQFPDLHSELNLSSLELGDSALYFCASSRSTGDYGYTFGSGTRLTVV.